These 32 T cell receptor beta chains originate from one sample sequenced in a study of blood T cell repertoires in COVID-19. TCRdb keeps only in-frame clones here, not all; method: immunoSEQ multiplex PCR. The data hold 95,000 to 150,000 clones, with 84% observed a single time. Sequences were obtained from PBMCs or T cells enriched from blood (not recorded which). These receptors came from a woman between 25 and 40 years old who had recovered from COVID-19.

The chain uses TRBV28 and TRBJ1-2, with 8 bases aligning to TRBD1. V lost 6 bases to trimming and J lost 3 bases; unmatched junction nucleotides: 12. Germline CDR1 reads MDHEN; CDR2 reads SYDVKM. The CDR3 covers 16 residues. The chain's CDR3 is CASSLGTGGNYYGYTF. The CDR3 DNA follows: TGTGCCAGCAGCTTAGGGACAGGAGGAAACTACTATGGCTACACCTTC.

This chain connects TRBV2 to TRBJ2-7, with TRBD1 matching 8 bases. The CDR3 runs to 13 residues. Germline assignment: CDR1 SNHLY and CDR2 FYNNEI. With 7 bases clipped from V and 3 bases from J, the junction kept 5 bases outside the gene matches. Here the CDR3 reads CASNPDRVYEQYF. Here the CDR3 DNA reads TGTGCCAGCAACCCGGACAGGGTCTACGAGCAGTACTTC.

The V and J genes are TRBV4-3 and TRBJ2-1; weak D call: TRBD2 (6 bases). The CDR3 totals 16 residues. Trimming cost V 0 bases and J 4 bases, with 13 bases left between them. Germline V gene sequence: CDR1 LGHNA, CDR2 YSLEER. The CDR3 sequence: CASSQDQRAGYNEQFF. The CDR3 DNA reads as TGCGCCAGCAGCCAAGATCAGCGGGCGGGGTACAATGAGCAGTTCTTC.

The chain combines TRBV19 with TRBJ1-4; D not certain. This CDR3 has 14 amino acids. Germline CDR1 reads LNHDA; CDR2 reads SQIVND (reference sequence). V lost 2 bases, J lost 8 bases, and 12 bases lay in between. The chain's CDR3 is CASSITSVEEKLFF. The CDR3, as DNA: TGTGCCAGTAGTATAACCTCGGTGGAGGAAAAACTGTTTTTT. The whole variable domain, filled in from reference TRBV19 and TRBJ1-4, reads DGGITQSPKYLFRKEGQNVTLSCEQNLNHDAMYWYRQDPGQGLRLIYYSQIVNDFQKGDIAEGYSVSREKKESFPLTVTSAQKNPTAFYLCASSITSVEEKLFFGSGTQLSVL.

The chain uses TRBV18 and TRBJ1-1; a possible D gene is TRBD1 (6 bases). V was pared by 2 bases and J by 0 bases, with 7 bases between. The CDR3 is 14 residues long. Germline V gene lookup returns CDR1 KGHSH and CDR2 LQKENI. CDR3 bases: TGTGCCAGCTCACCAGGGGGCCTGAACACTGAAGCTTTCTTT. Its translation is CASSPGGLNTEAFF.

The chain links TRBV11-2 to TRBJ2-3, with TRBD2 matching 7 bases. V lost 5 bases to trimming and J lost 2 bases; unmatched junction nucleotides: 10. The CDR3 covers 16 residues. Looked up from germline, CDR1 is SGHAT and CDR2 is FQNNGV. In DNA form, the CDR3 reads TGTGCCAGCAGCCCACGCGGGAGACTACTCACAGATACGCAGTATTTT. It codes for CASSPRGRLLTDTQYF. The variable domain in full, completed from reference TRBV11-2 and TRBJ2-3, reads EAGVAQSPRYKIIEKRQSVAFWCNPISGHATLYWYQQILGQGPKLLIQFQNNGVVDDSQLPKDRFSAERLKGVDSTLKIQPAKLEDSAVYLCASSPRGRLLTDTQYFGPGTRLTVL.

This clone was picked up one time. The gene calls are TRBV5-8 and TRBJ2-3, with no clear D. There are 11 residues in the CDR3. Germline V gene sequence: CDR1 SGHTS, CDR2 YDEGEE. V lost 4 bases to trimming and J lost 2 bases, with 2 bases between them. The CDR3 DNA is TGTGCCAGCAGCCTCACAGATACGCAGTATTTT. Its protein product is CASSLTDTQYF. Variable domain in full (rest from reference TRBV5-8 and TRBJ2-3): EAGVTQSPTHLIKTRGQQATLRCSPISGHTSVYWYQQALGLGLQFLLWYDEGEERNRGNFPPRFSGRQFPNYSSELNVNALELEDSALYLCASSLTDTQYFGPGTRLTVL.

The CDR3 protein is CASSPRLAGDEQFF. CDR3 in DNA: TGTGCCAGCTCACCGAGACTAGCGGGCGATGAGCAGTTCTTC. The gene calls are TRBV18 and TRBJ2-1; 10 nucleotides line up with TRBD2. The V and J ends lost 3 bases and 8 bases, in that order; junction bases with no gene match: 4. Per the germline V gene, CDR1 is KGHSH and CDR2 is LQKENI. This CDR3 comprises 14 residues.

The chain couples TRBV19 to TRBJ1-6; the D gene is possibly TRBD1 (5 bases). The CDR3 length is 13 residues. Germline assignment: CDR1 LNHDA and CDR2 SQIVND (reference sequence). V was clipped by 2 bases and J by 7 bases, with 6 bases between them. Here the CDR3 reads CASSINRNSPLHF. The CDR3 DNA is TGTGCCAGTAGTATAAACAGGAATTCACCCCTCCACTTT. Variable domain in full (rest from reference TRBV19 and TRBJ1-6): DGGITQSPKYLFRKEGQNVTLSCEQNLNHDAMYWYRQDPGQGLRLIYYSQIVNDFQKGDIAEGYSVSREKKESFPLTVTSAQKNPTAFYLCASSINRNSPLHFGNGTRLTVT.

The chain employs TRBV7-9 and TRBJ2-1, with 10 bases aligning to TRBD1. In germline, CDR1 is SEHNR, CDR2 FQNEAQ (reference sequence). The CDR3 covers 16 residues. After removal of 6 bases from V and 8 bases from J, the junction contained 13 bases not matched to a gene. The CDR3 DNA reads as TGTGCCAGCAGTTCCACGGACAGGGGGTTTGTGGATGAGCAGTTCTTC. This encodes CASSSTDRGFVDEQFF. The whole variable domain, remainder taken from reference TRBV7-9 and TRBJ2-1, is DTGVSQNPRHKITKRGQNVTFRCDPISEHNRLYWYRQTLGQGPEFLTYFQNEAQLEKSRLLSDRFSAERPKGSFSTLEIQRTEQGDSAMYLCASSSTDRGFVDEQFFGPGTRLTVL.

The chain carries TRBV14 and TRBJ1-4; D unclear. This CDR3 has 16 residues. The germline V gene encodes CDR1 SGHDN and CDR2 FVKESK. V lost 0 bases, J lost 0 bases, and 8 bases lay in between. CDR3 DNA sequence: TGTGCCAGCAGCCAAGATCTCTTAGCAACTAATGAAAAACTGTTTTTT. Translating gives CASSQDLLATNEKLFF. Based on the CDR3 plus reference TRBV14 and TRBJ1-4, the full variable domain is EAGVTQFPSHSVIEKGQTVTLRCDPISGHDNLYWYRRVMGKEIKFLLHFVKESKQDESGMPNNRFLAERTGGTYSTLKVQPAELEDSGVYFCASSQDLLATNEKLFFGSGTQLSVL.

Only one count was recorded for this clone. The V call is TRBV28, the J call TRBJ1-5; tentative D call: TRBD1 (5 bases). There are 14 residues in the CDR3. The germline CDR1 and CDR2 sequences are MDHEN and SYDVKM. The ends were cut back, 6 bases at V and 2 bases at J, with 11 bases in the middle. Here the CDR3 reads CASSLDRGNQPQHF. The CDR3 DNA is TGTGCCAGCAGCCTCGACAGAGGCAATCAGCCCCAGCATTTT.

This chain connects TRBV28 to TRBJ2-2; a weak D match, TRBD2 (5 bases). CDR1 is MDHEN and CDR2 is SYDVKM in the germline V gene. The CDR3 runs 13 residues. V lost 6 bases and J lost 1, with 6 bases in between. CDR3 protein: CASSRGNTGELFF. The DNA of the CDR3 is TGTGCCAGCAGCCGGGGGAACACCGGGGAGCTGTTTTTT.

J is TRBJ1-1 and V is TRBV19; D is possibly TRBD1 (6 bases). Trimming shortened V by 4 bases and J by 2 bases, and 17 bases separated the two germline ends. The germline V gene encodes CDR1 LNHDA and CDR2 SQIVND (reference sequence). The CDR3 extends over 16 amino acids. The CDR3 is CASSTLYREGNTEAFF. The CDR3 DNA reads as TGTGCCAGTAGTACACTCTACAGGGAGGGCAACACTGAAGCTTTCTTT.

This chain connects TRBV11-2 to TRBJ1-5; the match to TRBD1 covers 8 bases. Germline trimming cut 6 bases from V and 5 bases from J; bases unmatched to any gene: 6. This CDR3 contains 14 residues. The germline gives CDR1 SGHAT, CDR2 FQNNGV. Here the CDR3 DNA reads TGTGCCAGCAGTCCAGGGGGCAGGGATCAGCCCCAGCATTTT. Its protein product is CASSPGGRDQPQHF.

For the CDR3, the DNA is TGTGCCAGTAGTGTCATGGAAAAACTGTTTTTT. Its translation: CASSVMEKLFF. This chain uses TRBV19 with TRBJ1-4; D gene ambiguous. Per the germline V gene, CDR1 is LNHDA and CDR2 is SQIVND (reference sequence). The CDR3 is made up of 11 amino acids. The V end lost 5 bases, the J end lost 8 bases, and 6 bases lay between the germline ends.

The chain uses TRBV28 and TRBJ2-7, with D perhaps TRBD2 (7 bases). The CDR3 runs to 14 residues. Between the trimmed V and J ends, which lost 3 bases and 3 bases, there was a span of 12 bases. Germline V gene sequence: CDR1 MDHEN, CDR2 SYDVKM. The CDR3 region has the DNA TGTGCCAGCAGTTTGGGGGGGGCGGGCTACGAGCAGTACTTC. Translated, it gives CASSLGGAGYEQYF. The full variable domain, rest sourced from reference TRBV28 and TRBJ2-7, is DVKVTQSSRYLVKRTGEKVFLECVQDMDHENMFWYRQDPGLGLRLIYFSYDVKMKEKGDIPEGYSVSREKKERFSLILESASTNQTSMYLCASSLGGAGYEQYFGPGTRLTVT.

The rearrangement uses TRBV5-1 and TRBJ1-1, with TRBD1 as a possible D gene (5 bases). In germline, CDR1 is SGHRS, CDR2 YFSETQ. Trimming cost V 0 bases and J 2 bases, with 14 bases left between them. CDR3 length equals 16 residues. CDR3 nucleotide sequence: TGCGCCAGCAGCTTGGCCACGGGGGAGGTTAACACTGAAGCTTTCTTT. Its protein product is CASSLATGEVNTEAFF.

In this sample, this clone turned up a few times. J is TRBJ2-7 and V is TRBV29-1; TRBD2 aligns across 7 bases. Looked up from germline, CDR1 is SQVTM and CDR2 is ANQGSEA. V gave up 7 bases and J gave up 6 bases; unmatched junction bases: 15. The CDR3 covers 14 residues. CDR3 DNA: TGCAGCGCCGGCCAGGCGGGAGCTGGTTCCGAGCAGTACTTC. It yields the protein CSAGQAGAGSEQYF.

V gene TRBV9 combines with J gene TRBJ1-2; D possibly corresponds to TRBD1 (6 bases). The CDR3 consists of 14 residues. Trimming took off 0 bases at V and 8 bases at J, with 14 bases between the two ends. Germline V gene data show CDR1 as SGDLS and CDR2 as YYNGEE. The CDR3 loop is CASSVGAGAWGYTF. Here the CDR3 DNA reads TGTGCCAGCAGCGTAGGGGCAGGGGCTTGGGGCTACACCTTC.

The chain employs TRBV9 and TRBJ2-2; possibly TRBD1 for D (5 bases). This CDR3 spans 14 amino acids. The germline CDR1 and CDR2 sequences are SGDLS and YYNGEE. The germline V and J ends were trimmed by 0 bases and 6 bases, with 9 bases remaining between them. Here the CDR3 DNA reads TGTGCCAGCAGCGTAGATCTGGGGCCCGGGGAGCTGTTTTTT. This encodes CASSVDLGPGELFF.

The chain joins TRBV29-1 to TRBJ1-1; 7 bases align to TRBD1. The V segment lost 6 bases and the J segment 1 base; nucleotides outside the gene matches: 8. The V gene's germline CDR1 is SQVTM and CDR2 ANQGSEA. The CDR3 has 14 residues. The CDR3 loop reads CSVGTGAPNTEAFF. The CDR3 nucleotides read TGCAGCGTAGGAACAGGGGCCCCGAACACTGAAGCTTTCTTT.

The chain links TRBV5-4 to TRBJ2-5; a possible D gene is TRBD2 (6 bases). Germline CDR1 is SGHNT and CDR2 is YYREEE (reference sequence). This CDR3 is 13 amino acids long. Trimming cost V 0 bases and J 5 bases, with 8 bases left between them. Here the CDR3 reads CASSLAGRETQYF. The CDR3 nucleotides are TGTGCCAGCAGCTTGGCAGGGAGGGAGACCCAGTACTTC. Full variable domain (outside the CDR3, taken from reference TRBV5-4 and TRBJ2-5): ETGVTQSPTHLIKTRGQQVTLRCSSQSGHNTVSWYQQALGQGPQFIFQYYREEENGRGNFPPRFSGLQFPNYSSELNVNALELDDSALYLCASSLAGRETQYFGPGTRLLVL.

V usage is TRBV2 and J usage is TRBJ2-3, with TRBD2 matching 11 bases. V lost 6 bases and J lost 5; bases outside the gene matches: 7. CDR1 and CDR2 from the germline V gene are SNHLY and FYNNEI. CDR3 length equals 15 residues. The CDR3 spells CASRKLAGEGDTQYF. CDR3 in DNA: TGTGCCAGCAGGAAACTAGCGGGAGAGGGAGATACGCAGTATTTT. The full variable domain, in which reference TRBV2 and TRBJ2-3 provide the parts outside the CDR3, is EPEVTQTPSHQVTQMGQEVILRCVPISNHLYFYWYRQILGQKVEFLVSFYNNEISEKSEIFDDQFSVERPDGSNFTLKIRSTKLEDSAMYFCASRKLAGEGDTQYFGPGTRLTVL.

V gene TRBV27 combines with J gene TRBJ2-1, with D possibly being TRBD2 (7 bases). The V gene's germline CDR1 is MNHEY and CDR2 SMNVEV (reference sequence). This CDR3 is built from 18 residues. Trimming left V 5 bases short and J 0 bases short, with 20 bases between. CDR3 coding DNA: TGTGCCAGCAGTAGGGGGGGTGGACAACTTTTCTCCTACAATGAGCAGTTCTTC. Amino acid sequence: CASSRGGGQLFSYNEQFF.

The chain employs TRBV2 and TRBJ2-4; 11 bases line up with TRBD2. There are 17 residues in the CDR3. V was clipped by 6 bases and J by 1 base; unmatched bases: 8. Germline-derived CDR1 and CDR2 are SNHLY and FYNNEI. CDR3 in amino acids: CASSKRLAGWAKNIQYF. CDR3 sequence (DNA): TGTGCCAGCAGCAAACGACTAGCGGGGTGGGCCAAAAACATTCAGTACTTC.

The CDR3 DNA follows: TGTGCCAGCAGTTATACCGGGACCGGGGAGCTGTTTTTT. This translates into CASSYTGTGELFF. V gene TRBV6-2 or TRBV6-3 combines with J gene TRBJ2-2; D unclear. Germline V gene lookup returns CDR1 MNHEY and CDR2 SVGEGT. The CDR3 sequence is 13 residues long. Trimming cost V 3 bases and J 5 bases, with 7 bases left between them.

The rearrangement joins TRBV2 to TRBJ2-3; the D gene is possibly TRBD1 (6 bases). Between the trimmed V and J ends, which lost 2 bases and 3 bases, there was a span of 12 bases. This CDR3 comprises 15 residues. Germline V gives CDR1 SNHLY, CDR2 FYNNEI. The CDR3 coding sequence is TGTGCCAGCAGTGAAAGGACAGATACAACAGATACGCAGTATTTT. Translating gives CASSERTDTTDTQYF.

The chain links TRBV20-1 to TRBJ2-1; D ambiguous. Germline-derived CDR1 and CDR2 are DFQATT and SNEGSKA (reference sequence). V was trimmed by 3 bases and J by 5 bases, leaving 11 bases between them. The CDR3 runs 13 residues. The CDR3 region is CSASLRRDNEQFF. In nucleotides, the CDR3 is TGCAGTGCTAGTCTGCGCCGAGACAATGAGCAGTTCTTC.

The chain recombines TRBV19 with TRBJ2-1; 9 nucleotides agree with TRBD2. The germline gives CDR1 LNHDA, CDR2 SQIVND (reference sequence). This CDR3 is 16 amino acids long. V lost 5 bases and J lost 0; bases outside the gene matches: 5. The CDR3 spells CASSRTSVSSYNEQFF. The CDR3 nucleotides read TGTGCCAGTAGTCGGACTAGCGTTAGCTCCTACAATGAGCAGTTCTTC.

This sequence joins TRBV4-2 and TRBJ2-5, with D possibly TRBD2 on 5 matching bases. Germline V CDR1 and CDR2: LGHNA, YNFKEQ. V dropped 0 bases and J dropped 5 bases, with 22 bases sitting between them. The CDR3 runs 18 residues. CDR3 DNA: TGTGCCAGCAGCCAAGAATGGACCCGTGTAGGTGCTAGCGAGACCCAGTACTTC. It encodes CASSQEWTRVGASETQYF.

V and J are TRBV4-3 and TRBJ1-6, with unresolved D. The CDR3 totals 14 residues. V was clipped by 4 bases and J by 8 bases, with 12 bases between them. CDR1 LGHNA and CDR2 YSLEER come from the germline V gene. The CDR3 nucleotides are TGCGCCAGCAGCCTCGCAGGTGGTGATTCACCCCTCCACTTT. Its translation: CASSLAGGDSPLHF.